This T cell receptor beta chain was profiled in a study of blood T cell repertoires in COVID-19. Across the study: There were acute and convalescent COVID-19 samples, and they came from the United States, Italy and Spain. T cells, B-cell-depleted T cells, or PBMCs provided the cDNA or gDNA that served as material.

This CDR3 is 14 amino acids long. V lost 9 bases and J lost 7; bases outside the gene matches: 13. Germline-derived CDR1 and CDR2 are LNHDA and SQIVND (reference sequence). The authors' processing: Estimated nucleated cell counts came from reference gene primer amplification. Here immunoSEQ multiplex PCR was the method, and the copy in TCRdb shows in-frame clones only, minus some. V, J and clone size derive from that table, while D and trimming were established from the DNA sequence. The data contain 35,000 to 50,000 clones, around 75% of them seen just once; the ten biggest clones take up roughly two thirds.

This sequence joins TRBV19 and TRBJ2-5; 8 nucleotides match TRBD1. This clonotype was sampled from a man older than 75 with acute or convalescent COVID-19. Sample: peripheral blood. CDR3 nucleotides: TGTGCCAGCAAAGACAGGGGAATGGGCGGGACCCAGTACTTC. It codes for CASKDRGMGGTQYF.